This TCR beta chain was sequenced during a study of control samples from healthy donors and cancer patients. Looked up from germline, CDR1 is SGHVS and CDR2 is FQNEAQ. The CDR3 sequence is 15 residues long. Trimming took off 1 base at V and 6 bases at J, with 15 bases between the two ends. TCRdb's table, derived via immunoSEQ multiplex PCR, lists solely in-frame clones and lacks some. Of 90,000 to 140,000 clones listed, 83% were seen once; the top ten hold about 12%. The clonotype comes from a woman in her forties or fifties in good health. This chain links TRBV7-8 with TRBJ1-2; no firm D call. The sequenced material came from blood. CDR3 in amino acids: CASSLGPWNGDGYTF. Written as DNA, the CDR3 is TGTGCCAGCAGCTTAGGTCCCTGGAACGGAGATGGCTACACCTTC.